What follows is one TCR beta chain and its context. CDR1 is LNHDA, CDR2 SQIVND, per germline (reference sequence). V shed 4 bases and J shed 2 bases, with 12 bases lying between them. The CDR3 spans 14 residues. These data belong to a study of cytomegalovirus exposure and HLA in healthy donors. The PCR was carried out with 60 Vbeta primers and 13 Jbeta primers. Using immunoSEQ multiplex PCR, the repertoire was profiled, and TCRdb retains in-frame clones only, with some absent. The sample has roughly 77,000 clones; over 60% are singletons. The receptor comes from a man between 40 and 49 years old in good health and CMV-seronegative. The chain uses TRBV19 and TRBJ2-7; D might be TRBD1 (6 bases). Sequences were obtained from PBMCs. The CDR3 DNA follows: TGTGCCAGTAGTAGCACAGGGATCCCCTACGAGCAGTACTTC. It encodes CASSSTGIPYEQYF.